This T cell receptor beta chain was profiled in a study of cytomegalovirus exposure and HLA in healthy donors. This CDR3 has 13 amino acids. Looked up from germline, CDR1 is SEHNR and CDR2 is FQNEAQ (reference sequence). Deletions cut 3 bases from V and 1 base from J, with 7 bases between. The table came from immunoSEQ multiplex PCR; TCRdb's copy has only in-frame clones and leaves some out. Found here are roughly 300,000 clones, more than 80% of them singletons; the top ten hold around 0.84%. The sequence was collected from a woman aged 18-29 years in good health and CMV-seronegative. Sequences were obtained from PBMCs. This sequence joins TRBV7-9 and TRBJ2-7; D unresolved. CDR3 residues: CASSLRTSYEQYF. CDR3 nucleotides: TGTGCCAGCAGCTTGAGAACTTCCTACGAGCAGTACTTC.